The clone carrying this T cell receptor (beta chain) showed up many times. The sample belongs to a study of prognosis after radiotherapy for stage I lung cancer. Across the whole study: Concurrent therapy with stereotactic body radiotherapy was received by no patient.

With two time points in the design, around 6 milliliters of peripheral blood were drawn at each one. Between the trimmed V and J ends, which lost 6 bases and 4 bases, there was a span of 22 bases. The germline gives CDR1 LNHDA, CDR2 SQIVND (reference sequence). The CDR3 runs 17 residues. Multiplex PCR in two rounds served to amplify TCR beta CDR3 from genomic DNA. First-round PCR used primers specific to each TRBV and TRBJ gene. TCRdb recomputed calls from the multiplex PCR reads with MiXCR, one row per CDR3 protein. Among fewer than 20,000 distinct CDR3 sequences listed, roughly two fifths were seen once.

This sequence originates from a donor of 50 years or more with non-small cell lung cancer. The chain is built from TRBV19 and TRBJ2-1, with a possible D match to TRBD1 (7 bases). Source: PBMCs, taken before or after stereotactic body radiation therapy (not recorded which). The CDR3 sequence is CASSQGGWGKNYNEQFF. As DNA, the CDR3 is TGTGCCAGTAGCCAGGGGGGTTGGGGGAAGAATTACAATGAGCAGTTCTTC. Combining the CDR3 with reference TRBV19 and TRBJ2-1 gives the whole variable domain DGGITQSPKYLFRKEGQNVTLSCEQNLNHDAMYWYRQDPGQGLRLIYYSQIVNDFQKGDIAEGYSVSREKKESFPLTVTSAQKNPTAFYLCASSQGGWGKNYNEQFFGPGTRLTVL.